The T cell receptor (beta chain) under discussion was sequenced for a study of shared clonotypes between healthy human individuals. Measured with immunoSEQ multiplex PCR; TCRdb has only the in-frame clones, and not every one. Of fewer than 400,000 clones in the sample, approximately 74% are singletons; the top ten hold 10% to 13%. Germline V gene sequence: CDR1 LNHDA, CDR2 SQIVND (reference sequence). The CDR3 contains 12 residues. V lost 7 bases to trimming and J lost 9 bases; unmatched junction nucleotides: 7. This TCR derives from a man aged 30-40 years in good health. This rearrangement joins TRBV19 to TRBJ2-3, with 7 bases identical to TRBD1. Sequenced input: memory CD4+ T cells sorted from blood. The subset denotes: CD45RA-negative fraction. CDR3 sequence reads: CASINTGDTQYF. The CDR3 DNA follows: TGTGCCAGTATTAACACAGGGGACACGCAGTATTTT.